These T cell receptor beta chains were read from a single sample in a study of control samples from healthy donors and cancer patients. Profiled with immunoSEQ multiplex PCR; TCRdb holds only in-frame clones, not every one. The sample shows roughly 140,000 clones, 93% of them seen only once. The sequencing sample was made of blood. The receptors here all came from a man between 45 and 60 years old in good health. The CDR3 runs from the conserved cysteine through the conserved F or W. Fields, in order: CDR3 length, J gene, D gene, V gene, CDR3 DNA, CDR3 protein. The D gene is left open where the match is weak.

14	TRBJ2-3	NA	TRBV19	TGTGCCAGTAGTATCTCTTCTAGCACAGATACGCAGTATTTT	CASSISSSTDTQYF
14	TRBJ2-3	NA	TRBV6-1	TGTGCCAGCAGGGAAGGGGATCTCACAGATACGCAGTATTTT	CASREGDLTDTQYF
15	TRBJ2-1	NA	TRBV5-1	TGCGCCAGCAGCTTGGATTCTGGACTCCTCAATGAGCAGTTCTTC	CASSLDSGLLNEQFF
14	TRBJ2-1	NA	TRBV6-6	TGTGCCAGCAGTTACCGGACAGACTACAATGAGCAGTTCTTC	CASSYRTDYNEQFF
15	TRBJ1-6	NA	TRBV7-3	TGTGCCAGCAGCCTCAACGGGGGGTGGGTTTCACCCCTCCACTTT	CASSLNGGWVSPLHF
15	TRBJ2-3	NA	TRBV5-5	TGTGCCAGCAGCTTGAGGGCCTGGGGCACAGATACGCAGTATTTT	CASSLRAWGTDTQYF
15	TRBJ2-1	TRBD2	TRBV25-1	TGTGCCAGCACAGCCGCCTCTAGCGGGAGGGGTGAGCAGTTCTTC	CASTAASSGRGEQFF
13	TRBJ2-7	NA	TRBV7-9	TGTGCCAGCAGCTTAGTTGGCCCCTACGAGCAGTACTTC	CASSLVGPYEQYF
11	TRBJ1-2	NA	TRBV12-3/TRBV12-4	TGTGCCAGCAGGAAGCGGGGCGGCTACACCTTC	CASRKRGGYTF
17	TRBJ1-3	NA	TRBV28	TGTGCCAGCAGAACGCTGGGGTCGGGGTACTCTGGAAACACCATATATTTT	CASRTLGSGYSGNTIYF
14	TRBJ1-1	TRBD1	TRBV7-2	TGTGCCAGCACAAGAGGGGGCATGAACACTGAAGCTTTCTTT	CASTRGGMNTEAFF
15	TRBJ1-5	NA	TRBV19	TGTGCCAGTAGGCCGCCCGGGACTACCTATCAGCCCCAGCATTTT	CASRPPGTTYQPQHF
13	TRBJ2-2	NA	TRBV29-1	TGCAGCGTTGACAGGGTAGGGTCCGGGGAGCTGTTTTTT	CSVDRVGSGELFF